The clone carrying this T cell receptor (beta chain) was observed a handful of times. What it recognizes is unknown. In chemo-refractory metastatic non-small-cell lung cancer, patients got ipilimumab CTLA-4 blockade together with focal radiation. The data are from a study of radiotherapy plus CTLA-4 blockade in lung cancer. The overall study: 15% to 20% of patients responded objectively, and about 33% achieved disease control.

Trimming cost V 4 bases and J 4 bases; bases outside gene matches: 9. Germline lookup yields CDR1 MGHRA and CDR2 YSYEKL. The CDR3 is made up of 15 amino acids. General study findings and limits: Radiotherapy plus ipilimumab was followed by expansion in blood of tumor-derived TCR clones. Dynamics of early blood T cell clones, together with interferon-beta, were reportedly the best predictors of response.

Method: immunoSEQ multiplex PCR; TCRdb's copy keeps in-frame clones and lacks some. This table holds about 28,000 clones, about 80% found once. This TCR was sampled from a human donor with non-small cell lung cancer that progressed on radiotherapy plus ipilimumab. Material: peripheral blood, obtained from a patient treated with radiotherapy plus ipilimumab. The V and J genes are TRBV4-1 and TRBJ2-7, with 8 nucleotides matching TRBD1. The CDR3 region has the DNA TGCGCCAGCAGCCTCCGGACAGGGAGAGGGTACGAGCAGTACTTC. Its translation: CASSLRTGRGYEQYF.